This section outlines one T cell receptor beta chain sequence together with its context. Its specificity is unknown. This sample is part of a study of cytomegalovirus exposure and HLA in healthy donors. The study, taken as a whole, reports: In vitro assays verified that three CMV-associated chains recognized CMV antigens specifically. TCR beta V- and J-gene trimming, according to a later analysis, was linked to a missense DCLRE1C variant.

The PCR used 60 Vbeta and 13 Jbeta primers. The method was immunoSEQ multiplex PCR; TCRdb's version includes in-frame clones alone and lacks a portion of them. The sample carries approximately 170,000 clones, roughly 65% recorded once. Sequencing input: PBMCs. The source is a man between 18 and 35 years old in good health and CMV-seropositive.

The CDR3 DNA is TGTGCCAGCAGTTCTGGGTCAAGGGGGTATGGCTACACCTTC. This translates into CASSSGSRGYGYTF. V gene TRBV6-6 combines with J gene TRBJ1-2; D is possibly TRBD1 (6 bases). Germline CDR1 MNHNY, CDR2 SVGAGI (reference sequence). V lost 4 bases, J lost 5 bases, and 14 bases lay in between. This CDR3 region has 14 residues.